This T cell receptor beta chain was obtained from a study of T cell repertoires in cytomegalovirus infection. Study-level information: Alongside well-studied HLA-B-restricted CMV epitopes, recently identified HLA-C-restricted CMV epitopes were also used. CMV infection together with matching HLA type was indicated by public TCR beta signatures.

TCRdb recomputed calls from the reads with MiXCR, one row per CDR3 protein. The sample has some 800,000 distinct CDR3 sequences, 32% seen once. Study-level findings and limits: Public TCR beta family frequency separated CMV-and-HLA carriers, including in an independent cohort. CMV-specific HLA-C-restricted TCR beta clonotypes dominated the ex vivo response.

The CDR3 sequence is 14 residues long. Germline V lookup: CDR1 DFQATT, CDR2 SNEGSKA (reference sequence). V lost 2 bases to trimming and J lost 0 bases; unmatched junction nucleotides: 1. With respect to this clonotype: Its antigen is currently unknown.

This clonotype was obtained from a human donor in good health (CMV status not recorded). Some clones in this sample may be carry-over from other donors' samples. The material sequenced was cultured CD8+ T cells from PBMCs, taken from culture after CMV antigen stimulation. The chain is built from TRBV20-1 and TRBJ2-1; 7 bases match TRBD2. The CDR3 bases are TGCAGTGCTAGATGGGGGGGCTCCTACAATGAGCAGTTCTTC. It specifies CSARWGGSYNEQFF.